The next 15 T cell receptor beta chains were all read from a single sample in a study of blood T cells in healthy people across ages. Together with a sample-barcoded 5' primer, a J-beta primer mix was included in a second PCR lasting roughly 6 to 12 cycles. MiXCR, applied by TCRdb to the 5' RACE reads, yields one record per CDR3 protein. The sample includes 500,000 to 550,000 distinct CDR3 sequences, nearly 25% of them seen just once. The same specimen was also included in a second study, on T cells of mothers and their children.

Sequenced sample: blood. These receptors all come from a boy under 18 in good health.

This clonotype appeared a few times. J is TRBJ1-2 and V is TRBV6-2 or TRBV6-3, with D possibly being TRBD1 (6 bases). Germline V lookup: CDR1 MNHEY, CDR2 SVGEGT. There are 14 residues in the CDR3. V was trimmed by 6 bases and J by 4 bases, leaving 15 bases between them. This chain's CDR3 is CASSPGGGGYGYTF. Written as DNA, the CDR3 is TGTGCCAGCAGCCCCGGCGGGGGCGGCTATGGCTACACCTTC.

The rearrangement uses TRBV29-1 and TRBJ1-4; D remains ambiguous. Germline V gives CDR1 SQVTM, CDR2 ANQGSEA. This CDR3 has 13 amino acids. Trimming took off 6 bases at V and 0 bases at J, with 8 bases between the two ends. The CDR3 sequence is CSVGSATNEKLFF. CDR3 coding DNA: TGCAGCGTGGGGTCAGCAACTAATGAAAAACTGTTTTTT.

This clonotype has only a few counts. The CDR3 loop is CASSQAGLAGGYNEQFF. Here the CDR3 DNA reads TGTGCCAGCAGCCAAGCCGGGCTAGCGGGGGGGTACAATGAGCAGTTCTTC. The rearrangement links TRBV3-1 to TRBJ2-1; 12 bases are a match to TRBD2. V was clipped by 1 base and J by 4 bases; unmatched bases: 5. The germline V gene has CDR1 LGHDT and CDR2 YNNKEL (reference sequence). CDR3 length equals 17 residues.

This clonotype came up many times. The CDR3 nucleotides are TGCAGTGCTAGTGGCGGGACAGGGGAGGTCGATGAGCAGTTCTTC. Protein: CSASGGTGEVDEQFF. V is TRBV20-1 and J is TRBJ2-7, with 10 nucleotides matching TRBD1. The J call may be faulty, since TRBJ2-1 better matches the DNA end. The germline CDR1 and CDR2 sequences are DFQATT and SNEGSKA (reference sequence). The CDR3 is 15 residues long.

There are a few counts of this clonotype. This rearrangement joins TRBV28 to TRBJ1-1; 10 positions match TRBD1. CDR1 and CDR2 from the germline V gene are MDHEN and SYDVKM. The CDR3 loop spans 16 amino acids. V shed 4 bases and J 2 bases; nucleotides not matched to a gene: 7. This CDR3 is CASSSTGGLPNTEAFF. The CDR3 nucleotides read TGTGCCAGCAGTTCGACAGGGGGCCTGCCAAACACTGAAGCTTTCTTT.

This clonotype has a single count. The rearrangement uses TRBV9 and TRBJ1-3; unclear D gene. The CDR3 length is 15 residues. Germline V gene sequence: CDR1 SGDLS, CDR2 YYNGEE. The V gene lost 3 bases and the J gene lost 0 bases, with 10 bases spanning the gap. The CDR3 nucleotides are TGTGCCAGCAGCGAGGAAGGGATCTCTGGAAACACCATATATTTT. It yields the protein CASSEEGISGNTIYF.

This clonotype was counted between two and nine times. The rearrangement uses TRBV20-1 and TRBJ2-5; 13 nucleotides agree with TRBD2. The J call may not be correct, given that the DNA end is closer to TRBJ2-1. CDR1 and CDR2 (germline): DFQATT, SNEGSKA (reference sequence). The CDR3 is made up of 15 amino acids. CDR3 in DNA: TGCAGTGCTAGAGAACTAGCGGGAGGGCGGGGTGAGCAGTTCTTC. It translates to CSARELAGGRGEQFF.

The sample holds a few counts of this clonotype. This chain links TRBV20-1 with TRBJ2-2; 11 positions agree with TRBD2. The V segment lost 3 bases and the J segment 2 bases; nucleotides outside the gene matches: 2. The germline V gene encodes CDR1 DFQATT and CDR2 SNEGSKA (reference sequence). CDR3 size: 15 residues. Here the CDR3 reads CSARGTSGNTGELFF. The CDR3 nucleotides are TGCAGTGCTAGGGGGACTAGCGGCAACACCGGGGAGCTGTTTTTT.

As concerns this clonotype: Its ends do not fully match the called genes, so a read error is possible. This chain links TRBV7-7 with TRBJ2-3; D is possibly TRBD1 (6 bases). The germline V gene has CDR1 SSHAT and CDR2 FNYEAQ (reference sequence). The CDR3 is made up of 15 amino acids. For the CDR3, the DNA is TGTGCTAGCAGCCCCGGGGACACGATCACAGATACGCAGTATTTT. Protein product: CASSPGDTITDTQYF. The whole variable domain, remainder taken from reference TRBV7-7 and TRBJ2-3, is GAGVSQSPRYKVTKRGQDVTLRCDPISSHATLYWYQQALGQGPEFLTYFNYEAQPDKSGLPSDRFSAERPEGSISTLTIQRTEQRDSAMYRCASSPGDTITDTQYFGPGTRLTVL.

A few counts support this clonotype. The chain uses TRBV2 and TRBJ1-3, with unresolved D. CDR1 and CDR2 from the germline V gene are SNHLY and FYNNEI. The CDR3 has 14 amino acids. Trimming removed 5 bases from V and 4 bases from J, with 12 bases in between. The CDR3 reads CASSPRPDGNTIYF. DNA for the CDR3: TGTGCCAGCAGTCCACGCCCAGACGGAAACACCATATATTTT.

This clonotype was counted at least ten times. The chain recombines TRBV7-6 with TRBJ2-5; 9 bases are shared with TRBD2. The CDR3 length is 17 residues. Germline lookup yields CDR1 SGHVS and CDR2 FNYEAQ. V trimming: 0 bases; J trimming: 2 bases; junction bases outside the gene matches: 7. CDR3 residues: CASSLALLAGRQETQYF. DNA of the CDR3: TGTGCCAGCAGCTTAGCGCTCCTAGCGGGACGGCAAGAGACCCAGTACTTC.

The CDR3 DNA follows: TGTGCCAGCAGTTTACGTGTAGGGACGGGCACAGATACGCAGTATTTT. Translating gives CASSLRVGTGTDTQYF. V is TRBV12-3 or TRBV12-4 and J is TRBJ2-3; D may be TRBD1 or TRBD2 (5 bases each). Between the trimmed V and J ends, which lost 2 bases and 1 base, there was a span of 13 bases. The CDR3 is made up of 16 amino acids.

This chain links TRBV29-1 with TRBJ2-5; D ambiguous. The CDR3 loop spans 13 amino acids. CDR1 is SQVTM, CDR2 ANQGSEA, per germline. V was trimmed by 7 bases and J by 4 bases, leaving 16 bases between them. The chain's CDR3 is CSAPDLIGETQYF. The CDR3 nucleotides read TGCAGCGCCCCGGACCTTATCGGAGAGACCCAGTACTTC.

The chain is built from TRBV4-3 and TRBJ1-2; D gene unclear. In germline, CDR1 is LGHNA, CDR2 YSLEER. V lost 3 bases and J lost 2, with 7 bases in between. CDR3 length: 13 residues. The CDR3 sequence: CASSQLGNYGYTF. The CDR3 DNA sequence: TGCGCCAGCAGCCAGCTCGGGAACTATGGCTACACCTTC.

Ten or more counts support this clonotype. CDR3: CSAGDRVFGNTIYF. The CDR3 bases are TGCAGTGCTGGCGACAGGGTCTTTGGAAACACCATATATTTT. This sequence joins TRBV20-1 and TRBJ1-3; 7 bases are a match to TRBD1. Germline V lookup: CDR1 DFQATT, CDR2 SNEGSKA (reference sequence). CDR3 size: 14 residues. V lost 5 bases to trimming and J lost 3 bases; unmatched junction nucleotides: 7.